This entry features one T cell receptor beta chain sequence. What it recognizes is unknown. It may be a read error: a sequence one base away is much more abundant. This specimen belongs to a study of blood T cells in healthy people across ages. Turning to the study itself: Per two T cells, template switching captured roughly one barcoded beta molecule. Points from the study as a whole: Roughly linearly, TCR beta diversity per million T cells fell as age increased. It was the long-lived donors that had more naive CD4+ cells and higher diversity than aged donors.

Primers used in a second PCR of about 6 to 11 cycles were a sample-barcoded 5' primer and a J-beta primer mix. MiXCR, applied by TCRdb to the 5' RACE reads, yields one record per CDR3 protein. Here the sample spans 700,000 to 950,000 distinct CDR3 sequences, roughly 43% being singletons. Each sample provided at least 6 micrograms of extracted total RNA. The CDR3 is 12 amino acids. The TCR comes from a woman aged 55-70 years in good health. The V call is TRBV12-3 or TRBV12-4, the J call TRBJ2-5; D ambiguous. The closer fit of TRBJ2-1 to the DNA end suggests the J call may be wrong. The sample comprised blood. CDR3 loop: CASRPLGETQFF. The CDR3 DNA sequence: TGTGCCAGCAGACCCCTCGGAGAGACCCAGTTCTTC.